The source of this T cell receptor (beta chain) is a study of Tregs in tolerant kidney transplant recipients (dated by TCRdb to the late 2010s). For the study in its entirety: TCRbeta sequencing was used in the study to identify donor-specific regulatory T cells before combined kidney and bone marrow transplantation, and the identified cells were then tracked after transplant.

The transplants used related donors with nonmyeloablative bone marrow transplantation, and mixed chimerism in the human trials was transient. Thawed PBMCs were FACS-sorted into unstimulated Tregs (CD4+CD25+CD127-), CD4+ non-Tregs (CD4+CD25-), CD4 cells and CD8 cells. The patients were a few recipients of combined kidney and bone marrow transplants from the ITN036ST trial, and samples were available only for these trial subjects. Healthy control blood was processed to PBMCs by Ficoll density gradient and cryopreserved, and patient PBMCs were collected before and after transplant. CDR1 and CDR2, per the germline V gene, are SGDLS and YYNGEE. The CDR3 runs 15 residues from the cysteine to the phenylalanine. Just the 45-base CDR3 DNA is kept, in frame starting at base 1. V sheds 0 bases and J sheds 6 bases, leaving 13 bases between their ends. Points the paper makes about the study in general: PCR primers changed over time for some patients, so nucleotide-level comparison across those patients' samples was not possible. Donor-specific Treg expansion was found to exceed global Treg expansion in tolerant patients, suggesting antigen-driven rather than nonspecific expansion. Biological reproducibility was not directly addressed, though technical replication error appeared minimal. Expanding Tregs with activated donor B cells appeared to identify the most biologically relevant and donor-specific TCRbeta repertoire. Because the study included only a small number of patients, the results must be confirmed in larger populations and under other immunosuppression protocols.

Genomic DNA was extracted from sorted cells with the QIAGEN DNeasy Blood and Tissue Kit for TCRbeta CDR3 sequencing. Through immunoSEQ, high-throughput TCRbeta CDR3 sequencing was done commercially, including PCR amplification with internal controls and bias correction. In the paper's pipeline: Unique productive TCRbeta sequences were defined by CDR3 nucleotide sequence where primers matched, and otherwise by CDR3 amino acid sequence together with Vbeta and Jbeta genes. To correct for sorting error, sequences found in more than one sorted population at a frequency ratio of 2:1 or less were discarded, and the remaining shared sequences were assigned to the population with the higher frequency. A sequence was defined as donor-reactive if the sequence was expanded at least 5-fold in CFSE-low cells compared with unstimulated cells and had a frequency of at least 0.01% in CFSE-low cells. Jensen-Shannon divergence calculated on the top 100 TCRbeta sequences ranked by frequency was used to measure repertoire divergence. For samples with multiple sequencing runs, sorting error was corrected separately for each run before the runs were pooled. Sourced from immuneACCESS, this table was stored by TCRdb with only in-frame sequences that have V and J called. A share of the clones is absent; for the studies checked, an unresolved V gene accounts for under half, and the remainder has no known explanation. That table furnishes V, J and clone size, whereas the DNA furnished D and trimming. In this sample the table shows approximately 81,000 clones, around 90% of which occur a single time. Around 1.6% of the sample comes from the top ten.

Details on this clone: What antigen it recognizes has not been identified. Per-base qualities were not stored, and no clone one base away is much larger.

The chain employs TRBV9 and TRBJ1-5; 5 matching bases give a weak D call of TRBD1. This receptor was taken from a human patient who received a combined kidney and bone marrow transplant. Following a transplant, a fraction of the T cells may be traceable to the graft donor. Specimen: CD4+ T cells from blood (PBMCs), collected 24 months after the transplant. The DNA is TGTGCCAGCAGCGTAGGGCAGGGCGGGGGTCAGCCCCAGCATTTT. Its coded protein is CASSVGQGGGQPQHF.